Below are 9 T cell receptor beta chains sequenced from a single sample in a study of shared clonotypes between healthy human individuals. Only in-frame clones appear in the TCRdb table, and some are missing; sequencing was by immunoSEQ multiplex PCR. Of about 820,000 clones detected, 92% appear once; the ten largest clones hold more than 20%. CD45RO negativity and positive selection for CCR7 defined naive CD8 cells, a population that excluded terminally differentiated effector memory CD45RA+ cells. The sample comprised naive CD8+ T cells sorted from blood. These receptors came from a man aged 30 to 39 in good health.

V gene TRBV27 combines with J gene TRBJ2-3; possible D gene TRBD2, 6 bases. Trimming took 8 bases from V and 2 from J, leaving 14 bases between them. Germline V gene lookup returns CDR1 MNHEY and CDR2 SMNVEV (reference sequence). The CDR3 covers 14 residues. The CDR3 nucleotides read TGTGCCAGCTCGGGACTCGCCGTCACAGATACGCAGTATTTT. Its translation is CASSGLAVTDTQYF.

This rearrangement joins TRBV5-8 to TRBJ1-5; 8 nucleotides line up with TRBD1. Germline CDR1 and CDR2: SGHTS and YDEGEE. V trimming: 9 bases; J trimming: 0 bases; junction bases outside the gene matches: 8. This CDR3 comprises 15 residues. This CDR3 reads CATSTGVNSNQPQHF. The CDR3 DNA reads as TGTGCCACCTCGACAGGGGTAAATAGCAATCAGCCCCAGCATTTT.

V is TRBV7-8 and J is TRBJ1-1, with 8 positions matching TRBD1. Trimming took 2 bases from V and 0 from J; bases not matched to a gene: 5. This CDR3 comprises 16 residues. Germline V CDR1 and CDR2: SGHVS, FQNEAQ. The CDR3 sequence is CASSLTRQGLNTEAFF. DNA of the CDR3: TGTGCCAGCAGCTTAACAAGACAGGGGTTGAACACTGAAGCTTTCTTT.

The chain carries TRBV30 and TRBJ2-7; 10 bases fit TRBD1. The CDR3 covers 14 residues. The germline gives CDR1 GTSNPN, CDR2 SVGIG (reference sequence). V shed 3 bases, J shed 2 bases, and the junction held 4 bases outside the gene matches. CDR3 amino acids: CAWRTTGGTYEQYF. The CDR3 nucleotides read TGTGCCTGGAGAACGACAGGGGGCACCTACGAGCAGTACTTC.

CDR3 coding DNA: TGTGCCAGCTCACCGAGCGTTGGACGTACAGATACGCAGTATTTT. Protein product: CASSPSVGRTDTQYF. The genes are TRBV18 and TRBJ2-3; D unresolved. There are 15 residues in the CDR3. Germline CDR1 KGHSH, CDR2 LQKENI. V was cut by 3 bases and J by 3 bases, with 13 bases left in between.

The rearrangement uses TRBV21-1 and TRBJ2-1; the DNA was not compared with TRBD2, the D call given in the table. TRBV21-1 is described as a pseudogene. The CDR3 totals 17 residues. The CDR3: CASSISTRLAGNNEQFF. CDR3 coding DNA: TGTGCCAGCAGCATCTCGACTAGACTAGCGGGTAACAATGAGCAGTTCTTC.

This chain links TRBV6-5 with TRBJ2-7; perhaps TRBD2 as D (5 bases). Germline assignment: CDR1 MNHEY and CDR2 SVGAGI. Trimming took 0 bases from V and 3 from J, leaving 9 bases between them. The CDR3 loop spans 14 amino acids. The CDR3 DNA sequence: TGTGCCAGCAGTTACTCGGCTAGCAGCTACGAGCAGTACTTC. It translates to CASSYSASSYEQYF.

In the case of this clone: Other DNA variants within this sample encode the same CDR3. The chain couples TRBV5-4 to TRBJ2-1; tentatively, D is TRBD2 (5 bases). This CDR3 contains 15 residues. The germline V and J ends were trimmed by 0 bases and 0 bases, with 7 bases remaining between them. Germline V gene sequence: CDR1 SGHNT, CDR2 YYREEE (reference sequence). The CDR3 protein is CASSLAGNSYNEQFF. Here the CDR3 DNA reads TGTGCCAGCAGCTTGGCGGGAAACTCCTACAATGAGCAGTTCTTC.

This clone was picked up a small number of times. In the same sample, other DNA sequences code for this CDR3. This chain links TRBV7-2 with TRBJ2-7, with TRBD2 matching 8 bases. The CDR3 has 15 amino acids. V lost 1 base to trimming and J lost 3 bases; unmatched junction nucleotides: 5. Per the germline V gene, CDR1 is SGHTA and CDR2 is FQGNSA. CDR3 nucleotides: TGTGCCAGCAGCTTAGGTCCTAGCGGGTTCTACGAGCAGTACTTC. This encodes CASSLGPSGFYEQYF.